These T cell receptor beta chains were read from a single sample in a study of shared clonotypes between healthy human individuals. Profiled with immunoSEQ multiplex PCR; TCRdb holds only in-frame clones, not every one. The sample has more than 2 million clones, over 85% seen once. The source material was naive CD8+ T cells sorted from blood. The receptors come from a man aged 18 to 30 in good health. CDR3s include the opening cysteine and the closing phenylalanine or tryptophan. Fields, in order: CDR3 length, clone size, J gene, V gene, D gene, CDR3 protein, CDR3 DNA. A D gene is named only where the DNA matches it firmly. Size tells how often a clone was seen (once, few, many) or the class of an expanded clone, and some rows leave it out.

17 . TRBJ1-2 TRBV28 . CASSFRARNPLNYGYTF TGTGCCAGCAGTTTCCGGGCCAGAAACCCCCTTAACTATGGCTACACCTTC
12 . TRBJ1-1 TRBV5-6 . CASSPGLTEAFF TGTGCCAGCAGCCCGGGACTCACTGAAGCTTTCTTT
14 . TRBJ2-7 TRBV11-2 TRBD1 CASSRGQETYEQYF TGTGCCAGCAGCCGGGGACAGGAAACTTACGAGCAGTACTTC
16 . TRBJ2-2 TRBV10-1 TRBD1 CAGIGQGYLNTGELFF TGCGCCGGAATCGGACAGGGATACCTAAACACCGGGGAGCTGTTTTTT
14 . TRBJ2-7 TRBV19 TRBD1 CASSAGTGGYEQYF TGTGCCAGTAGTGCGGGGACAGGGGGGTACGAGCAGTACTTC
12 . TRBJ2-7 TRBV7-9 . CASSKGVDEQYF TGTGCCAGCAGCAAAGGGGTGGACGAGCAGTACTTC
16 . TRBJ2-5 TRBV27 . CASSLLTPSLQETQYF TGTGCCAGCAGTTTATTAACTCCGTCCCTCCAAGAGACCCAGTACTTC
15 . TRBJ2-5 TRBV7-2 TRBD2 CASSSSGELMETQYF TGTGCCAGCAGCTCAAGCGGGGAGCTGATGGAGACCCAGTACTTC
18 . TRBJ2-3 TRBV7-2 . CASSPSGGAEASTDTQYF TGTGCCAGCAGCCCGAGTGGGGGGGCGGAGGCTAGCACAGATACGCAGTATTTT
15 once TRBJ1-6 TRBV11-2 . CASSLGGRGHSPLHF TGTGCCAGCAGCTTAGGGGGAAGGGGACATTCACCCCTCCACTTT
14 once TRBJ2-7 TRBV19 . CASSLQDTTYEQYF TGTGCCAGTAGTCTCCAGGACACCACCTACGAGCAGTACTTC
16 . TRBJ2-7 TRBV6-1 . CASSVDRDTLPPEQYF TGTGCCAGCAGTGTAGACCGGGACACCCTACCCCCCGAGCAGTACTTC
18 . TRBJ1-4 TRBV27 . CASSLTVPQTGTNEKLFF TGTGCCAGCAGCCTAACAGTTCCCCAGACAGGCACTAATGAAAAACTGTTTTTT
16 . TRBJ2-1 TRBV12-5 TRBD2 CASGLVLAISYNEQFF TGTGCTAGTGGTTTGGTACTAGCGATCTCCTACAATGAGCAGTTCTTC
15 . TRBJ1-1 TRBV4-1 TRBD1 CASSPRQGLNTEAFF TGCGCCAGCAGCCCGCGACAGGGTTTGAACACTGAAGCTTTCTTT
14 once TRBJ1-3 TRBV15 TRBD1 CATGTASGGNTIYF TGTGCCACCGGGACAGCGTCAGGGGGAAACACCATATATTTT
16 . TRBJ2-3 TRBV5-6 TRBD2 CASSLGLAGGMDTQYF TGTGCCAGCAGCCTCGGACTAGCGGGGGGGATGGATACGCAGTATTTT
14 . TRBJ1-6 TRBV6-4 . CASSEEGLNSPLHF TGTGCCAGCAGTGAGGAGGGGTTAAATTCACCCCTCCACTTT
15 . TRBJ1-1 TRBV5-1 TRBD1 CASSPGDSRATEAFF TGCGCCAGCAGCCCGGGGGACAGCCGGGCCACTGAAGCTTTCTTT
14 . TRBJ2-2 TRBV30 TRBD2 CAWSAEWGGGELFF TGTGCCTGGAGCGCAGAATGGGGGGGAGGGGAGCTGTTTTTT
13 . TRBJ2-7 TRBV5-6 . CASSLDFGAEQYF TGTGCCAGCAGCTTGGATTTCGGGGCTGAGCAGTACTTC
14 . TRBJ2-3 TRBV6-1 . CASSEGGGEDTQYF TGTGCCAGCAGTGAGGGAGGCGGGGAGGATACGCAGTATTTT
15 . TRBJ2-7 TRBV4-1 . CASSFRQEKSYEQYF TGCGCCAGCAGCTTCCGACAGGAAAAATCCTACGAGCAGTACTTC
14 . TRBJ1-2 TRBV4-1 . CASSRAAGDYGYTF TGCGCCAGCAGCCGGGCTGCAGGGGACTATGGCTACACCTTC